This entry lists 10 T cell receptor beta chains sequenced from one sample in a study of shared clonotypes between healthy human individuals. Sequencing was performed with immunoSEQ multiplex PCR; in TCRdb, only in-frame clones are kept and a portion is missing. This table holds 730,000 or so clones, less than 80% found once. The sequencing input was memory CD4+ T cells sorted from blood. Subset defined: CD45RA-negative fraction. The receptors here all came from a woman under 40 in good health.

The chain combines TRBV6-5 with TRBJ1-1; no clear D. Trimming removed 0 bases at V and 1 base at J, with 9 bases between. CDR1 and CDR2 from the germline V gene are MNHEY and SVGAGI. CDR3 length: 15 residues. CDR3 nucleotides: TGTGCCAGCAGTTACTCGCGCCAGCAGAACACTGAAGCTTTCTTT. Protein product: CASSYSRQQNTEAFF.

This clone came up a few times. This chain links TRBV6-1 with TRBJ2-2; D tentatively fits TRBD1 or TRBD2 (6 bases each). Germline CDR1 is MNHNS and CDR2 is SASEGT. CDR3 length: 15 residues. The ends were cut back, 2 bases at V and 6 bases at J, with 13 bases in the middle. DNA for the CDR3: TGTGCCAGCAGTGAACTGCTGGAGGGGGCCGGGGAGCTGTTTTTT. This encodes CASSELLEGAGELFF.

This chain joins TRBV6-5 and TRBJ1-2, with TRBD1 as a possible D gene (6 bases). Trimming took 0 bases from V and 8 from J, leaving 16 bases between them. This CDR3 region has 15 residues. The germline V gene encodes CDR1 MNHEY and CDR2 SVGAGI. CDR3 nucleotides: TGTGCCAGCAGTTACTCTCCAACAGGGATCGGCGGCTACACCTTC. Translated, it gives CASSYSPTGIGGYTF.

This clone was detected only a few times. The CDR3 region is CASSLRASGSGDEQFF. The CDR3 nucleotides are TGTGCCAGCAGTCTGCGGGCTAGCGGGAGTGGAGATGAGCAGTTCTTC. The genes are TRBV6-4 and TRBJ2-1, with 10 bases fitting TRBD2. The CDR3 totals 16 residues. V shed 5 bases and J 8 bases; nucleotides not matched to a gene: 12. Germline CDR1 reads MRHNA; CDR2 reads SNTAGT.

The chain joins TRBV6-1 to TRBJ2-3; unclear D gene. CDR3 length: 15 amino acids. The germline V and J ends were trimmed by 6 bases and 0 bases, with 13 bases remaining between them. Germline CDR1 is MNHNS and CDR2 is SASEGT. The CDR3 DNA sequence: TGTGCCAGCAGATTAGCAGAGCGTAGCACAGATACGCAGTATTTT. Translated, it gives CASRLAERSTDTQYF.

This sequence joins TRBV29-1 and TRBJ2-7; D is uncertain. With 0 bases removed from V and 9 bases from J, the gap between germline ends came to 9 bases. The CDR3 spans 11 residues. The germline gives CDR1 SQVTM, CDR2 ANQGSEA. DNA of the CDR3: TGCAGCGTTGAAGACCCATCCGGGCAGTACTTC. Protein: CSVEDPSGQYF.

Worth noting for this clone: This may arise from a read error, as a much more abundant clone is one base away. The chain employs TRBV7-9 and TRBJ2-2; D is ambiguous. Germline V gene lookup returns CDR1 SEHNR and CDR2 FQNEAQ (reference sequence). CDR3 length: 13 residues. The V end lost 2 bases, the J end lost 5 bases, and 6 bases lay between the germline ends. The CDR3 region is CASSLLETGELFF. Written as DNA, the CDR3 is TGTGCCAGCAGCTTATTGGAGACCGGGGAGCTGTTTTTT.

This chain connects TRBV11-2 to TRBJ1-2; D may be TRBD1 (6 bases). Trimming left V 6 bases short and J 2 bases short, with 10 bases between. Germline V gives CDR1 SGHAT, CDR2 FQNNGV. This CDR3 spans 13 amino acids. The CDR3 nucleotides read TGTGCCAGCAGGCCGGACAGCAACTATGGCTACACCTTC. Translated, it gives CASRPDSNYGYTF.

The chain is built from TRBV7-2 and TRBJ2-3, with 8 bases aligning to TRBD2. CDR1 is SGHTA and CDR2 is FQGNSA in the germline V gene. Trimming took 1 base from V and 2 from J; bases not matched to a gene: 2. The CDR3 consists of 15 residues. The CDR3 region has the DNA TGTGCCAGCAGCTTAGACGGGAGGGCCACAGATACGCAGTATTTT. Encoded protein: CASSLDGRATDTQYF. The complete variable domain, with remaining parts taken from reference TRBV7-2 and TRBJ2-3, reads GAGVSQSPSNKVTEKGKDVELRCDPISGHTALYWYRQSLGQGLEFLIYFQGNSAPDKSGLPSDRFSAERTGGSVSTLTIQRTQQEDSAVYLCASSLDGRATDTQYFGPGTRLTVL.

The chain employs TRBV5-1 and TRBJ2-2; 8 positions match TRBD1. Per germline, CDR1 SGHRS and CDR2 YFSETQ. This CDR3 has 15 residues. V lost 4 bases, J lost 5 bases, and 7 bases stayed unmatched. For the CDR3, the DNA is TGCGCCAGCAGCATAGGACAGGGATCAACCGGGGAGCTGTTTTTT. This codes for CASSIGQGSTGELFF.